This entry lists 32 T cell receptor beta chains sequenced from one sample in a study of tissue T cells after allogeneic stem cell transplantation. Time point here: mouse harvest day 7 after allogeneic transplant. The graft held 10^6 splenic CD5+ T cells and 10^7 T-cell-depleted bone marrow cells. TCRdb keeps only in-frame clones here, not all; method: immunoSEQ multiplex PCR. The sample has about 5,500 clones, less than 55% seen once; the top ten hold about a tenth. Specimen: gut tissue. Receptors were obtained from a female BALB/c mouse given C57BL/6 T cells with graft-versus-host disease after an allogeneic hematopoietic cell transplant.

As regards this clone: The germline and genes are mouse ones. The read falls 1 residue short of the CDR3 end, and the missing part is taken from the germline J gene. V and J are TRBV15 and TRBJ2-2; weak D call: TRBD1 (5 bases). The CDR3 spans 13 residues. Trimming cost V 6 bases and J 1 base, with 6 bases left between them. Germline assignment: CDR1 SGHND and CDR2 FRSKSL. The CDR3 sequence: CASSRVNTGQLYF. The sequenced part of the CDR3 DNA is TGTGCCAGCAGCAGGGTAAACACCGGGCAGCTCTAC. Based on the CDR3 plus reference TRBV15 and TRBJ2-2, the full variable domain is DAGVTQTPRHEVAEKGQTIILKCEPVSGHNDLFWYRQTKIQGLELLSYFRSKSLMEDGGAFKDRFKAEMLNSSFSTLKIQPTEPKDSAVYLCASSRVNTGQLYFGEGSKLTVL.

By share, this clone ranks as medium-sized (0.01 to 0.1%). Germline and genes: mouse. The CDR3 sequence: CASSPGLGGGNTGQLYF. The part of the CDR3 DNA that was read is TGTGCCAGCAGCCCCGGACTGGGGGGGGGAAACACCGGGCAGCTCTAC. The chain couples TRBV3 to TRBJ2-2, with TRBD2 matching over 12 bases. Read coverage stops 1 residue before the CDR3 terminus; the germline J gene supplies the remainder. CDR1 and CDR2 from the germline V gene are SNHLY and FYNGKV (reference sequence). The J segment lost 1 base and the V segment lost 5 bases, leaving 5 bases of the junction unmatched. The CDR3 is 17 residues long.

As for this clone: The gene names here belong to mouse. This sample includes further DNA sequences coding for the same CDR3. The CDR3 bases that were read are TGTGCCAGCAGTCCGACAGGGGGCGGGGAACAGTAC. Its translation: CASSPTGGGEQY. The full CDR3 sequence reads CASSPTGGGEQYF. The chain has TRBV26 and TRBJ2-7, with TRBD1 matching over 10 bases. The CDR3 end falls 1 residue outside the read, so it is completed with the germline J gene. Germline V gene lookup returns CDR1 KGHPV and CDR2 FQNQEV (reference sequence). The CDR3 loop spans 13 amino acids. J was trimmed by 7 bases and V by 4 bases; bases with no gene match: 4.

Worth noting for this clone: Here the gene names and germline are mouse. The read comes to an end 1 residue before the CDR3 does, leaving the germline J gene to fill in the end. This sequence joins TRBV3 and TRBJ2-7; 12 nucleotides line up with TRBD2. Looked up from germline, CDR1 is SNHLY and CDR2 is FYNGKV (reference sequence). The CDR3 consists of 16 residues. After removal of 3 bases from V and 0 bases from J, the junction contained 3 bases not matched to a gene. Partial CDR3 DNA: TGTGCCAGCAGCTTGAGACTGGGGGGGCGCTCCTATGAACAGTAC. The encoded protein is CASSLRLGGRSYEQY. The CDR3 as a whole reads CASSLRLGGRSYEQYF.

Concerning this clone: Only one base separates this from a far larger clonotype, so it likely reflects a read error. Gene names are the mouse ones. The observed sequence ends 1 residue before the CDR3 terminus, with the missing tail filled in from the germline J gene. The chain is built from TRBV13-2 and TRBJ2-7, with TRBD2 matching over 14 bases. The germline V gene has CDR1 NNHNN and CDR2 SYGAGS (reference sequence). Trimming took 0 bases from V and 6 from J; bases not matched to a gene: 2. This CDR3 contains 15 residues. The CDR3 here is CASGDGGLGGLEQYF. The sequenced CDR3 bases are TGTGCCAGCGGTGATGGGGGACTGGGGGGGCTTGAACAGTAC.

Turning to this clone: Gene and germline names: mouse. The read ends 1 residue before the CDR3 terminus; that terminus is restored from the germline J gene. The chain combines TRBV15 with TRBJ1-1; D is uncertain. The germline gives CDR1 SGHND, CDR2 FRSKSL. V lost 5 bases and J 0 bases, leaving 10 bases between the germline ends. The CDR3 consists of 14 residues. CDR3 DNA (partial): TGTGCCAGCAGTCCGGACGGTGCAAACACAGAAGTCTTC. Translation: CASSPDGANTEVF. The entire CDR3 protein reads CASSPDGANTEVFF.

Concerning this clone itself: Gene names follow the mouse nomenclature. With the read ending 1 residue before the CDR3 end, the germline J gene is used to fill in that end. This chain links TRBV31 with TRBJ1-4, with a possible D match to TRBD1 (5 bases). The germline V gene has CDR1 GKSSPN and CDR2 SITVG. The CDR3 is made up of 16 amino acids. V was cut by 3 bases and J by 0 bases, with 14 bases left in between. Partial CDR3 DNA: TGTGCCTGGAGCCCGCCCCGACAGATTTCCAACGAAAGATTATTT. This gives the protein CAWSPPRQISNERLF. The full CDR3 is CAWSPPRQISNERLFF.

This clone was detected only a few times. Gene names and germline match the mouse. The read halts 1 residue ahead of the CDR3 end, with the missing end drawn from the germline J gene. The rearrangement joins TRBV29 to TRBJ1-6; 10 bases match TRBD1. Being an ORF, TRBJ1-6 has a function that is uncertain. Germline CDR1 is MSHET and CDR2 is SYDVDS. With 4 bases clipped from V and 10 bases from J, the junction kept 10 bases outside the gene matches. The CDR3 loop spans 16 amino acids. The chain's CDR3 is CASSWRDRGERSPLYF. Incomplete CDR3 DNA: TGTGCTAGCAGTTGGAGGGACAGGGGAGAGAGGTCGCCCCTCTAC.

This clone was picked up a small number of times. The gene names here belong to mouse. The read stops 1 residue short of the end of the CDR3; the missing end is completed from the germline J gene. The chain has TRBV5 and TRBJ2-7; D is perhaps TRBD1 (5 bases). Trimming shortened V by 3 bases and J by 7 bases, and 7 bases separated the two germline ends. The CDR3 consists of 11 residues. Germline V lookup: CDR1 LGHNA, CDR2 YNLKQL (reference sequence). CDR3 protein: CASSHWTEQYF. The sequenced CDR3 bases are TGTGCCAGCAGCCACTGGACAGAACAGTAC.

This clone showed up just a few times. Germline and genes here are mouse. The sequenced CDR3 bases are TGTGCCAGCAGCCGGACTGGGGGGGGCTATGAACAGTAC. Translated: CASSRTGGGYEQY. The whole CDR3 protein reads CASSRTGGGYEQYF. The V call is TRBV26, the J call TRBJ2-7; 12 bases are a match to TRBD2. The read halts 1 residue ahead of the CDR3 end, with the missing end drawn from the germline J gene. CDR1 KGHPV and CDR2 FQNQEV come from the germline V gene (reference sequence). Germline trimming cut 6 bases from V and 3 bases from J; bases unmatched to any gene: 3. This CDR3 has 14 amino acids.

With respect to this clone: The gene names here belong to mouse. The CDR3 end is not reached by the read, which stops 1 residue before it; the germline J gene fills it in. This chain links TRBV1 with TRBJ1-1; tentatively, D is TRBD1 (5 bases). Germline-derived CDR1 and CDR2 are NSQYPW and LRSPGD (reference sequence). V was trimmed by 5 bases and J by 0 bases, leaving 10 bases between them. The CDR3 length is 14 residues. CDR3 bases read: TGCACCTGCAGTTGGACACCTGCAAACACAGAAGTCTTC. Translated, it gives CTCSWTPANTEVF. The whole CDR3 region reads CTCSWTPANTEVFF.

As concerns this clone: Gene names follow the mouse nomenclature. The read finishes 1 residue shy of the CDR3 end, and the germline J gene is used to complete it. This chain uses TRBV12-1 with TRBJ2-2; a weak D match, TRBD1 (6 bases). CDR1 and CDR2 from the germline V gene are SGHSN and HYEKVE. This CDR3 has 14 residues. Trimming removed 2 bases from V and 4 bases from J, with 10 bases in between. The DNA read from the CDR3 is TGTGCCAGCTCTCACAGGGAATTCACCGGGCAGCTCTAC. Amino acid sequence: CASSHREFTGQLY. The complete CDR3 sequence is CASSHREFTGQLYF.

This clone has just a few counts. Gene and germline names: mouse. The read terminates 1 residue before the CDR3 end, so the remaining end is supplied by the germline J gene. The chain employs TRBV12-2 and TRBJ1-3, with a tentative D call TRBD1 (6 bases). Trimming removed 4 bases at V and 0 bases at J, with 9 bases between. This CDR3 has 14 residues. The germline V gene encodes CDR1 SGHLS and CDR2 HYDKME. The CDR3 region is CASSRDNSGNTLYF. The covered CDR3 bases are TGTGCCAGCTCCCGGGACAATTCTGGAAATACGCTCTAT.

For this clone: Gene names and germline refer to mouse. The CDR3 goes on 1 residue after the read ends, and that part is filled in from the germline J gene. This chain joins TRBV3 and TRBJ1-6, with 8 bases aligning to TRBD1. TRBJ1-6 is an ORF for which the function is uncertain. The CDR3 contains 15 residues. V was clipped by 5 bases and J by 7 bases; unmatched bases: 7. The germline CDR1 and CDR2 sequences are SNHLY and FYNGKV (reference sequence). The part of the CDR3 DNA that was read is TGTGCCAGCAGCCGGGACAGGCTCTGGAATTCGCCCCTCTAC. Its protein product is CASSRDRLWNSPLY. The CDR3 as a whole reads CASSRDRLWNSPLYF.

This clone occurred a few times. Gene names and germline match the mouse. CDR3 loop: CASSEGSSQNTLYF. CDR3 bases read: TGTGCCAGCAGTGAGGGGTCTAGTCAAAACACCTTGTAC. This sequence joins TRBV26 and TRBJ2-4; D is possibly TRBD1 (5 bases). The read ends 1 residue shy of where the CDR3 ends; the end is completed using the germline J gene. The CDR3 contains 14 residues. Trimming pared 5 bases from V and 0 bases from J, leaving 9 bases between. Germline V gives CDR1 KGHPV, CDR2 FQNQEV (reference sequence).

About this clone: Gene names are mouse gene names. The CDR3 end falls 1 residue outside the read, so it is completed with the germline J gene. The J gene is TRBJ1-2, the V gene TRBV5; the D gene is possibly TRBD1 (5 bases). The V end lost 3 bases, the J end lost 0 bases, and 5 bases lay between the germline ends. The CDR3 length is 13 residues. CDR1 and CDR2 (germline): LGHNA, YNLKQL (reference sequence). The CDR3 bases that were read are TGTGCCAGCAGCCAGACAGCAAACTCCGACTACACC. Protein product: CASSQTANSDYT. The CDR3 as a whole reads CASSQTANSDYTF.

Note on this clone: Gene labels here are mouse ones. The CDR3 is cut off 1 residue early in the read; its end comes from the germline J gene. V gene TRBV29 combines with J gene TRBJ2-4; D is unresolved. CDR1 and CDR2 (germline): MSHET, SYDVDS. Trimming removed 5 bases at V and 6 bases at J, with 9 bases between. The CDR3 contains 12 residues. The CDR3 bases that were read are TGTGCTAGCAGTGGGAGGAGGAACACCTTGTAC. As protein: CASSGRRNTLY. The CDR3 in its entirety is CASSGRRNTLYF.

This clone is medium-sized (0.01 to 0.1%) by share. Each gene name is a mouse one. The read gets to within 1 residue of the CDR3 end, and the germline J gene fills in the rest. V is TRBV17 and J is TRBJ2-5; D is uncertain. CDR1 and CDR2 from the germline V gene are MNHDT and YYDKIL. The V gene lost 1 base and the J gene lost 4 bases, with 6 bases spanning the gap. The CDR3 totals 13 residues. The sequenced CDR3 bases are TGTGCTAGCAGTAGAGGGTGGAAAGACACCCAGTAC. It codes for CASSRGWKDTQY. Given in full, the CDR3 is CASSRGWKDTQYF.

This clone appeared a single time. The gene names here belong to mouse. The CDR3 DNA, read in part, is TGTGCCAGCAGCCAGGACTGGGGGGGGAATAACTATGCTGAGCAGTTC. It translates to CASSQDWGGNNYAEQF. The complete CDR3 reads CASSQDWGGNNYAEQFF. The chain uses TRBV5 and TRBJ2-1, with TRBD2 matching over 12 bases. The sequenced fragment ends 1 residue before the CDR3 boundary, so the rest is inferred from the germline J gene. After removal of 3 bases from V and 0 bases from J, the junction contained 3 bases not matched to a gene. CDR3 size: 17 residues. Looked up from germline, CDR1 is LGHNA and CDR2 is YNLKQL (reference sequence).

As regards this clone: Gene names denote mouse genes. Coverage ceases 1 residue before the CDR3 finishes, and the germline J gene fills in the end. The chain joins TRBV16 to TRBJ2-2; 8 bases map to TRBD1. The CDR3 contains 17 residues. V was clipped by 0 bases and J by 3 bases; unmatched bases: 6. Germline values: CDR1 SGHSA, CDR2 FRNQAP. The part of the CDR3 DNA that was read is TGTGCAAGCAGCTTAGATCAGGACAGGGAAGACACCGGGCAGCTCTAC. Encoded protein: CASSLDQDREDTGQLY. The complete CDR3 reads CASSLDQDREDTGQLYF.

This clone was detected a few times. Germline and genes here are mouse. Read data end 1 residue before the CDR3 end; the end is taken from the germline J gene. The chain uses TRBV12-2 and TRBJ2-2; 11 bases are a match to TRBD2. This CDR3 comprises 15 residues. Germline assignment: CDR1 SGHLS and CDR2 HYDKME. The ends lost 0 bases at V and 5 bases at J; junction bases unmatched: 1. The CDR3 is CASSLDWGGTGQLYF. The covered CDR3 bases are TGTGCCAGCTCTCTCGACTGGGGGGGGACCGGGCAGCTCTAC.

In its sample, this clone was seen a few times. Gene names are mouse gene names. The sequenced part of the CDR3 DNA is TGTGCCAGCTCTCTAGAGGGACTGGGGTATAACTATGCTGAGCAGTTC. Encoded protein: CASSLEGLGYNYAEQF. Given in full, the CDR3 is CASSLEGLGYNYAEQFF. The chain links TRBV12-1 to TRBJ2-1; 10 bases fit TRBD2. The read terminates 1 residue before the CDR3 end, so the remaining end is supplied by the germline J gene. Germline V gene sequence: CDR1 SGHSN, CDR2 HYEKVE. This CDR3 has 17 amino acids. The V and J ends lost 1 base and 0 bases, in that order; junction bases with no gene match: 5. The full variable domain, completed using reference TRBV12-1 and TRBJ2-1, is DSGVVQSPRHIIKEKGGRSVLTCIPISGHSNVVWYQQTLGKELKFLIQHYEKVERDKGFLPSRFSVQQFDDYHSEMNMSALELEDSAMYFCASSLEGLGYNYAEQFFGPGTRLTVL.

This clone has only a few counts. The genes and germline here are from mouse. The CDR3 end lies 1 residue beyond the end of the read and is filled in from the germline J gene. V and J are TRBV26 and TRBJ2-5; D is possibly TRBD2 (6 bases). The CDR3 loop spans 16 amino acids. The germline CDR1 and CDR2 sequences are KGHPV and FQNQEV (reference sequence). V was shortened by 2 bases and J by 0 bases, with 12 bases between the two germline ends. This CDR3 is CASSLGDFYNQDTQYF. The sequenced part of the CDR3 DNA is TGTGCCAGCAGTCTGGGGGACTTTTATAACCAAGACACCCAGTAC.

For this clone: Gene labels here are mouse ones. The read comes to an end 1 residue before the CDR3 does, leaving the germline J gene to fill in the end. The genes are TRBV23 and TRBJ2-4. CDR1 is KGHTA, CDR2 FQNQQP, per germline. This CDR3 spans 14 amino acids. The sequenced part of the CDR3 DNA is TGCTCCAGCAGTGGGGAGGGTAGTCAAAACACCTTGTAC. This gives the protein CSSSGEGSQNTLY. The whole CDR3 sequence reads CSSSGEGSQNTLYF.

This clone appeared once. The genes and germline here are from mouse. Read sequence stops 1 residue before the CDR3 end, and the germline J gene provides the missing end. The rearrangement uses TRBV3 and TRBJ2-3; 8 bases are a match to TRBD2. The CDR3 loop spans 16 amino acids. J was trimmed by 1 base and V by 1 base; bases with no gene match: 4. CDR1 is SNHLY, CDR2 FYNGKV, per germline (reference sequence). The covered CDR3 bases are TGTGCCAGCAGCTTAGGGGGGGGGCGCGGTGCAGAAACGCTGTAT. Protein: CASSLGGGRGAETLY. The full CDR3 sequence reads CASSLGGGRGAETLYF.

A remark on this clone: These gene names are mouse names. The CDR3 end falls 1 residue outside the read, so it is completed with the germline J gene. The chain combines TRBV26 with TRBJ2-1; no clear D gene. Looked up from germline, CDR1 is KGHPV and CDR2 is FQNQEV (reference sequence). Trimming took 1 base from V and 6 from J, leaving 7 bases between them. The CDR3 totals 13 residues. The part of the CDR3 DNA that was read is TGTGCCAGCAGTCTGTGGGCAGCTGCTGAGCAGTTC. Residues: CASSLWAAAEQF. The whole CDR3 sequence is CASSLWAAAEQFF.

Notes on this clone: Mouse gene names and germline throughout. Incomplete CDR3 DNA: TGTGCCACAGGACTGGGGGTCAACTATGCTGAGCAGTTC. Translated: CATGLGVNYAEQF. The entire CDR3 protein is CATGLGVNYAEQFF. This chain links TRBV24 with TRBJ2-1, with TRBD2 matching over 10 bases. The read finishes 1 residue shy of the CDR3 end, and the germline J gene is used to complete it. Germline-derived CDR1 and CDR2 are KGHTA and FRNEEI. J gave up 1 base and V 10 bases, and 4 bases lay outside the gene matches. This CDR3 region has 14 residues.

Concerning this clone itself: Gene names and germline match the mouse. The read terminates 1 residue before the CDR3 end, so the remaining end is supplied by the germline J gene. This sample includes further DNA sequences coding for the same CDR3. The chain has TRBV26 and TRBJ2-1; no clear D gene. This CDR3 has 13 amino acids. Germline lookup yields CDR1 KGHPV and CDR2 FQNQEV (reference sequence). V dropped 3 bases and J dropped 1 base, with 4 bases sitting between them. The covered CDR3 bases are TGTGCCAGCAGTCTCCAAAACTATGCTGAGCAGTTC. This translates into CASSLQNYAEQF. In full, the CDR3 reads CASSLQNYAEQFF.

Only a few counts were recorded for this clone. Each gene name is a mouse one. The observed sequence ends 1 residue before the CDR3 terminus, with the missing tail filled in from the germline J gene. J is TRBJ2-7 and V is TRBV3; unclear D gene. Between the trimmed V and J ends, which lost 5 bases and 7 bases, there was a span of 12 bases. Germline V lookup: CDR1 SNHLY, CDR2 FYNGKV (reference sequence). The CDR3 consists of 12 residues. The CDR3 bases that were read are TGTGCCAGCAGCCTCGGGCGCGGGGAACAGTAC. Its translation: CASSLGRGEQY. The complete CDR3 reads CASSLGRGEQYF.

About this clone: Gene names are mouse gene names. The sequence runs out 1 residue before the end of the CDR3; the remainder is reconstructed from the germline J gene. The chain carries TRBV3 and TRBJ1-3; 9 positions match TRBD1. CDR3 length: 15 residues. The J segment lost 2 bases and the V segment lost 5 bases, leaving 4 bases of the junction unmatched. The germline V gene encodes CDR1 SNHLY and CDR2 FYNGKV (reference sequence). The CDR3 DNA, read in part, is TGTGCCAGCAGCCGGACAGGGGCGACTGGAAATACGCTCTAT. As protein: CASSRTGATGNTLY. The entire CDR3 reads CASSRTGATGNTLYF.

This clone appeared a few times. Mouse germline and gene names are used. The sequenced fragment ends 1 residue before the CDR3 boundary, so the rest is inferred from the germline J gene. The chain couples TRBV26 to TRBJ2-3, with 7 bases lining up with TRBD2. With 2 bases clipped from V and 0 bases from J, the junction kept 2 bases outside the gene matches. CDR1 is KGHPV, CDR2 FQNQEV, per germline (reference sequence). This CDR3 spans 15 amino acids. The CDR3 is CASSLRLGSAETLYF. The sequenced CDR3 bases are TGTGCCAGCAGTCTGAGACTGGGTAGTGCAGAAACGCTGTAT.

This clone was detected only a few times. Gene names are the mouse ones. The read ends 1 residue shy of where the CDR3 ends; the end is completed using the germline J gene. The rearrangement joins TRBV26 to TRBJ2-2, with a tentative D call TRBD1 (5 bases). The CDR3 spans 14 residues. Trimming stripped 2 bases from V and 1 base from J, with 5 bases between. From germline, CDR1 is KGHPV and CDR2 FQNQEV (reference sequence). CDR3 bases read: TGTGCCAGCAGTCTGGGACAAAACACCGGGCAGCTCTAC. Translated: CASSLGQNTGQLY. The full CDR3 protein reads CASSLGQNTGQLYF.